Below are 13 T cell receptor beta chains sequenced from a single sample in a study of T cells in Graves' hyperthyroidism and ophthalmopathy. Using RNA transcripts as the source, TCR beta CDR3 regions were amplified. When the TCR CDR3 underwent first-round RT-PCR, the HTBI primer set was used. TCRdb ran MiXCR on the multiplex PCR reads and lists one entry per CDR3 protein. Among fewer than 600,000 distinct CDR3 sequences listed, about 14% were seen once. The specimen was blood. The source is a woman in her 40s with Graves' hyperthyroidism.

This sequence joins TRBV19 and TRBJ2-3; D unclear. The V gene lost 10 bases and the J gene lost 2 bases, with 13 bases spanning the gap. This CDR3 contains 13 residues. Looked up from germline, CDR1 is LNHDA and CDR2 is SQIVND (reference sequence). The chain's CDR3 is CATLGGDTDTQYF. The CDR3 nucleotides are TGTGCCACCCTAGGCGGAGACACAGATACGCAGTATTTT.

This clonotype was counted ten times or more. The V and J genes are TRBV28 and TRBJ1-1; D ambiguous. Trimming pared 2 bases from V and 0 bases from J, leaving 13 bases between. CDR1 and CDR2 from the germline V gene are MDHEN and SYDVKM. CDR3 length: 16 amino acids. As DNA, the CDR3 is TGTGCCAGCAGTTTAAACTATCTACAGATGAACACTGAAGCTTTCTTT. It is translated as CASSLNYLQMNTEAFF.

This clonotype was detected a few times. The chain uses TRBV4-1 and TRBJ2-7; 11 positions match TRBD2. V lost 4 bases, J lost 2 bases, and 10 bases stayed unmatched. The CDR3 sequence is 17 residues long. CDR1 MGHRA and CDR2 YSYEKL come from the germline V gene. CDR3 sequence: CASSRAPGTSGAYEQYF. CDR3 sequence (DNA): TGCGCCAGCAGCCGAGCGCCAGGGACTAGCGGCGCCTACGAGCAGTACTTC.

This clonotype was observed a few times. This sequence joins TRBV27 and TRBJ2-5; D is possibly TRBD1 or TRBD2 (5 bases each). This CDR3 comprises 13 residues. From germline, CDR1 is MNHEY and CDR2 SMNVEV (reference sequence). V lost 6 bases and J lost 5, with 13 bases in between. CDR3 sequence reads: CASSSGPAETQYF. CDR3 in DNA: TGTGCCAGCAGCTCGGGACCCGCGGAGACCCAGTACTTC.

This clonotype has at least ten counts. The V call is TRBV4-1, the J call TRBJ1-4, with TRBD1 matching 8 bases. The J segment lost 11 bases and the V segment lost 3 bases, leaving 17 bases of the junction unmatched. Per the germline V gene, CDR1 is MGHRA and CDR2 is YSYEKL. CDR3 length: 17 amino acids. The CDR3 protein is CASSQMGPGQAMEKLFF. CDR3 DNA sequence: TGCGCCAGCAGCCAGATGGGACCGGGACAGGCGATGGAGAAACTGTTTTTT.

This clonotype was detected only a few times. The gene calls are TRBV29-1 and TRBJ2-1, with unresolved D. The CDR3 loop spans 14 amino acids. Trimming removed 4 bases at V and 5 bases at J, with 15 bases between. Germline values: CDR1 SQVTM, CDR2 ANQGSEA. In nucleotides, the CDR3 is TGCAGCGTTGGTGGGCCAGAAACTCACAATGAGCAGTTCTTC. Residues: CSVGGPETHNEQFF.

This clonotype was seen just once. The V call is TRBV4-1, the J call TRBJ2-1; D possibly corresponds to TRBD1 (5 bases). CDR3 size: 14 residues. From germline, CDR1 is MGHRA and CDR2 YSYEKL. V was trimmed by 1 base and J by 8 bases, leaving 12 bases between them. CDR3 in amino acids: CASSQVKGWDEQFF. The CDR3 region has the DNA TGCGCCAGCAGCCAAGTCAAGGGGTGGGATGAGCAGTTCTTC.

Many counts were recorded for this clonotype. The V call is TRBV7-9, the J call TRBJ2-5; 10 nucleotides line up with TRBD1. The CDR3 is made up of 16 amino acids. Germline V lookup: CDR1 SEHNR, CDR2 FQNEAQ (reference sequence). Trimming cost V 5 bases and J 5 bases; bases outside gene matches: 11. The CDR3 DNA sequence: TGTGCCAGCAGCCTACCCGGGACAGGGGTCGGCGAGACCCAGTACTTC. Residues: CASSLPGTGVGETQYF.

This clonotype has ten or more counts. The CDR3 sequence is CSALDSTFSTDTQYF. The DNA for the CDR3 is TGCAGTGCTCTCGACAGTACCTTTAGCACAGATACGCAGTATTTT. V and J are TRBV20-1 and TRBJ2-3; perhaps TRBD1 as D (5 bases). The V gene lost 5 bases and the J gene lost 0 bases, with 15 bases spanning the gap. Germline assignment: CDR1 DFQATT and CDR2 SNEGSKA (reference sequence). The CDR3 loop spans 15 amino acids.

Only a few counts were recorded for this clonotype. The chain is built from TRBV30 and TRBJ1-1; no reliable D call. The germline V gene has CDR1 GTSNPN and CDR2 SVGIG (reference sequence). The V and J ends lost 0 bases and 8 bases respectively, with 13 bases between them. CDR3 length equals 13 residues. The DNA for the CDR3 is TGTGCCTGGAGTGTTCTGGCTGTGGGGGAAGCTTTCTTT. Translated: CAWSVLAVGEAFF.

This clonotype was detected many times. V is TRBV7-2 and J is TRBJ2-1, with unresolved D. Per the germline V gene, CDR1 is SGHTA and CDR2 is FQGNSA. This CDR3 contains 14 residues. The ends were cut back, 2 bases at V and 6 bases at J, with 11 bases in the middle. The CDR3 reads CASSLRLVGNEQFF. For the CDR3, the DNA is TGTGCCAGCAGCTTACGACTGGTTGGCAATGAGCAGTTCTTC.

This clonotype was recorded at least ten times. The rearrangement uses TRBV30 and TRBJ1-1; the match to TRBD1 covers 9 bases. With 5 bases clipped from V and 5 bases from J, the junction kept 12 bases outside the gene matches. Germline V gives CDR1 GTSNPN, CDR2 SVGIG (reference sequence). This CDR3 is 15 amino acids long. The DNA for the CDR3 is TGTGCCTGGCGGCAGCAGGGGACAGGGAAGACTGAAGCTTTCTTT. Protein: CAWRQQGTGKTEAFF.

This clonotype has a single count. V and J are TRBV28 and TRBJ1-1, with 10 bases aligning to TRBD1. This CDR3 region has 14 residues. V shed 6 bases and J 7 bases; nucleotides not matched to a gene: 8. Per germline, CDR1 MDHEN and CDR2 SYDVKM. The CDR3 region is CASRKGTGASEAFF. The CDR3 coding sequence is TGTGCCAGCAGAAAAGGGACAGGGGCAAGTGAAGCTTTCTTT.